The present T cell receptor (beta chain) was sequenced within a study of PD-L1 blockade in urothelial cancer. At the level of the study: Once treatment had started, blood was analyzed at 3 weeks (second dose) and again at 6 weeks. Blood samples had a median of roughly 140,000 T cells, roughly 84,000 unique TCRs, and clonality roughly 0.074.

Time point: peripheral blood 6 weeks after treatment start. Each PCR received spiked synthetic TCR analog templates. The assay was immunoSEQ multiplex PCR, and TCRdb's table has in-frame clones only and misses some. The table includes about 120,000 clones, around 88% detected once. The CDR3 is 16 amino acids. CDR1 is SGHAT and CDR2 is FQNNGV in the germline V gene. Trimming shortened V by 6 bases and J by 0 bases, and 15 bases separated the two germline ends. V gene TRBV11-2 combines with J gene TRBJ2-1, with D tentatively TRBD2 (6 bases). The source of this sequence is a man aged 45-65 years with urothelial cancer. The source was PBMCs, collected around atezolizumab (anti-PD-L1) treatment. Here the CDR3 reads CASRFSGASSYNEQFF. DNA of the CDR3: TGTGCCAGCAGATTTAGCGGTGCGAGCTCCTACAATGAGCAGTTCTTC.